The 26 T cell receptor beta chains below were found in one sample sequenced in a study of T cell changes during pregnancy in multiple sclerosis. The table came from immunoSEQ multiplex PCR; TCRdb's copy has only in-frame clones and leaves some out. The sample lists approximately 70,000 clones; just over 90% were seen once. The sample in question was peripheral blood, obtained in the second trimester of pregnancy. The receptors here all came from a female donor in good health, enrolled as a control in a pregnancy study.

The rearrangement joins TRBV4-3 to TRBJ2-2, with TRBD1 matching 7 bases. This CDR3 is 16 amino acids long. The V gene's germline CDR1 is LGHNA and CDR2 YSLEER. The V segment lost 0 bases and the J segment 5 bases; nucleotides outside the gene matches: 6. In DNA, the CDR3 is TGCGCCAGCAGCCAAGATCTGACAGGGTGGACCGGGGAGCTGTTTTTT. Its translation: CASSQDLTGWTGELFF.

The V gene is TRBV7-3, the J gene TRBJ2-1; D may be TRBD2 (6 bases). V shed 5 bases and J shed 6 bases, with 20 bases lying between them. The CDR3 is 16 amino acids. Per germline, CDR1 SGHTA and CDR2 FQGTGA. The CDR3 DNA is TGTGCCAGCAGCCCAATCCGGGACTCAGAATCCAATGAGCAGTTCTTC. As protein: CASSPIRDSESNEQFF.

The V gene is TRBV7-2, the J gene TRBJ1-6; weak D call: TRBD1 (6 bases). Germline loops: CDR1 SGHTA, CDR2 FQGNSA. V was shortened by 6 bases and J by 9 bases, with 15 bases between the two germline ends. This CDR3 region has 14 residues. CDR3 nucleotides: TGTGCCAGCAGGGCGGACAGTTCCCCTTCACCCCTCCACTTT. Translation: CASRADSSPSPLHF.

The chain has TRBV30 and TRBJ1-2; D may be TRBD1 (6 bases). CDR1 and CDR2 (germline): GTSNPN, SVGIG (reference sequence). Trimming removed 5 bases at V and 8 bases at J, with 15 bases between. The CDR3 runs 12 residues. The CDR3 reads CAWSSGGFGYTF. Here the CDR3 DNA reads TGTGCCTGGTCTTCGGGGGGCTTCGGCTACACCTTC.

CDR3 coding DNA: TGTGCCAGCAGCTTCCGGACAAATCTGGAGACCCAGTACTTC. It specifies CASSFRTNLETQYF. The V and J genes are TRBV7-9 and TRBJ2-5; TRBD1 might be the D (5 bases). This CDR3 is built from 14 residues. Trimming pared 3 bases from V and 5 bases from J, leaving 13 bases between. Per germline, CDR1 SEHNR and CDR2 FQNEAQ (reference sequence).

CDR3 in amino acids: CASSEGHNSGANVLTF. Written as DNA, the CDR3 is TGTGCCAGCAGTGAGGGGCACAACTCTGGGGCCAACGTCCTGACTTTC. J is TRBJ2-6 and V is TRBV6-4; D is possibly TRBD1 (5 bases). CDR1 and CDR2 (germline): MRHNA, SNTAGT. Trimming removed 3 bases at V and 0 bases at J, with 9 bases between. The CDR3 is 16 amino acids.

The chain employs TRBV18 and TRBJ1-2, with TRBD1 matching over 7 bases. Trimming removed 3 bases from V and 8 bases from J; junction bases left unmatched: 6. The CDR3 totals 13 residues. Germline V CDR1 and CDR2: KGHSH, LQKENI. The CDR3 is CASSPGTEGGYTF. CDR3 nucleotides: TGTGCCAGCTCACCTGGGACAGAAGGGGGCTACACCTTC.

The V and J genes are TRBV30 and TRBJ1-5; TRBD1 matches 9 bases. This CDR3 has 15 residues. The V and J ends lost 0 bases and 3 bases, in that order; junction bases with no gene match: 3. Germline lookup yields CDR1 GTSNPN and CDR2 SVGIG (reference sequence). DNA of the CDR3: TGTGCCTGGAGTGTACAGGGGGCAGACAATCAGCCCCAGCATTTT. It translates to CAWSVQGADNQPQHF.

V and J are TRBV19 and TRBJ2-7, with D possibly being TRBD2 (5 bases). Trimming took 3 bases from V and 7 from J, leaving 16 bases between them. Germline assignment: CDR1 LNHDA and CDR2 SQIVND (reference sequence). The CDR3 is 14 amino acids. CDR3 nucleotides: TGTGCCAGTAGTATTGGCGACTCTACGGGGGAGCAGTACTTC. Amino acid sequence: CASSIGDSTGEQYF.

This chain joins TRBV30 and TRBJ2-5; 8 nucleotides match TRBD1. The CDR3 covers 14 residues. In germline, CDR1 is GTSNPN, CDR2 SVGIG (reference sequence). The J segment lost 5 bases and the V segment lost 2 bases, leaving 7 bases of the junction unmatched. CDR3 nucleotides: TGTGCCTGGAGTCCCGGACAGGGAAGGGAGACCCAGTACTTC. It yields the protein CAWSPGQGRETQYF.

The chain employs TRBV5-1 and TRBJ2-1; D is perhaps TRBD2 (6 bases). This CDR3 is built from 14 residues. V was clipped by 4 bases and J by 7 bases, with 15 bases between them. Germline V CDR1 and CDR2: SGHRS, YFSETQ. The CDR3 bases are TGCGCCAGCAGCCTGGGAGGAGGGGCGAATGAGCAGTTCTTC. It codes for CASSLGGGANEQFF.

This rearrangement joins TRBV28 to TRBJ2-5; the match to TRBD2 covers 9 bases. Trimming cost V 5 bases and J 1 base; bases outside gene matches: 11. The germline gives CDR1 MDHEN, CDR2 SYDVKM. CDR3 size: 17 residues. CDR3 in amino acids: CASSLLPSGTIQETQYF. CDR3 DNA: TGTGCCAGCAGTCTATTACCTAGCGGGACAATCCAAGAGACCCAGTACTTC.

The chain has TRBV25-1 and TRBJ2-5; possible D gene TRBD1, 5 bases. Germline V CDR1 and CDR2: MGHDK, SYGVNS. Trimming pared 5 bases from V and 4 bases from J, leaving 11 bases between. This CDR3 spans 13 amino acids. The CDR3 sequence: CASSPSGLETQYF. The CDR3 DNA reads TGTGCCAGCAGTCCCTCAGGGTTAGAGACCCAGTACTTC.

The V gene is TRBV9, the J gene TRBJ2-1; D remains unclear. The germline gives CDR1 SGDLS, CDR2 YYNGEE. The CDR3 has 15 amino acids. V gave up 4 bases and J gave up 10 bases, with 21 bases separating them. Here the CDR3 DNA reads TGTGCCAGCAGCCCGACTGAGAGGCCTGGTCGGGAGCAGTTCTTC. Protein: CASSPTERPGREQFF.

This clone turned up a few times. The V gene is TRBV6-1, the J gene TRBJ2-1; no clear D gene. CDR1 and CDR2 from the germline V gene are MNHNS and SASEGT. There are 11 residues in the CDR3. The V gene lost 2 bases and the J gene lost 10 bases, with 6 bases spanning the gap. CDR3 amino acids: CASSEFREQFF. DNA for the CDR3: TGTGCCAGCAGTGAATTCAGAGAGCAGTTCTTC.

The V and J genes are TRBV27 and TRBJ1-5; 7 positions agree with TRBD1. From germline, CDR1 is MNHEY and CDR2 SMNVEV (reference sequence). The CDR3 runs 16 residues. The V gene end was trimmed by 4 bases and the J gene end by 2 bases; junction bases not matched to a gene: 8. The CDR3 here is CASSSRGRGGNQPQHF. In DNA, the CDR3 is TGTGCCAGCAGTTCGAGGGGGCGCGGAGGCAATCAGCCCCAGCATTTT.

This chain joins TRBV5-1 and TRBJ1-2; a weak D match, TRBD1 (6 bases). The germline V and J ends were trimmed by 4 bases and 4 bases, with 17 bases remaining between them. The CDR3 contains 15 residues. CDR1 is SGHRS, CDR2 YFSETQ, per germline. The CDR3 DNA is TGCGCCAGCAGCGGGGGAATACAGGGCTCCTATGGCTACACCTTC. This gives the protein CASSGGIQGSYGYTF.

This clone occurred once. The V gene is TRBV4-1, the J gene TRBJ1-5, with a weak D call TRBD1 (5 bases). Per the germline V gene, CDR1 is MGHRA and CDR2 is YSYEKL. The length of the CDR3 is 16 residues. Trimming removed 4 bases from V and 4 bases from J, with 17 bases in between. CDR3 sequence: CASSPLSGRGNQPQHF. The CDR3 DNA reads TGCGCCAGCAGCCCCTTATCGGGGCGGGGGAATCAGCCCCAGCATTTT.

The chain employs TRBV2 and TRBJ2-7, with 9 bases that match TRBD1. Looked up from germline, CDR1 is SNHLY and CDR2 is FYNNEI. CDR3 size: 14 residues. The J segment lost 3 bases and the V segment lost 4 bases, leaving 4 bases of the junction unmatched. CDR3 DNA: TGTGCCAGCAGTGCGAGGGGACAGGGCTACGAGCAGTACTTC. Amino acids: CASSARGQGYEQYF.

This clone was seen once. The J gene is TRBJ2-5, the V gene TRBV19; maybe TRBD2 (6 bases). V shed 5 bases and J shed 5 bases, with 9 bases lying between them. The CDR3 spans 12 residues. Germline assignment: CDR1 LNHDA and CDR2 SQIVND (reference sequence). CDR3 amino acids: CASSVEGETQYF. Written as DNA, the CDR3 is TGTGCCAGTAGTGTGGAGGGCGAGACCCAGTACTTC.

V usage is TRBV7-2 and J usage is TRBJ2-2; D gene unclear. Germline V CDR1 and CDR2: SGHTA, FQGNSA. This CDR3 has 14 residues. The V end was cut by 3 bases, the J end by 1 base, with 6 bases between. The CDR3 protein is CASSFLGNTGELFF. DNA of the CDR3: TGTGCCAGCAGCTTCCTAGGGAACACCGGGGAGCTGTTTTTT. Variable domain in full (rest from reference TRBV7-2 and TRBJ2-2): GAGVSQSPSNKVTEKGKDVELRCDPISGHTALYWYRQSLGQGLEFLIYFQGNSAPDKSGLPSDRFSAERTGGSVSTLTIQRTQQEDSAVYLCASSFLGNTGELFFGEGSRLTVL.

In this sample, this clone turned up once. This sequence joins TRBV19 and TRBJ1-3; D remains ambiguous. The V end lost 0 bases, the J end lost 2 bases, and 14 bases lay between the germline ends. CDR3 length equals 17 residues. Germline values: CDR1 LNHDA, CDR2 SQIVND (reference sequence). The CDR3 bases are TGTGCCAGTAGTATAGAAGAAGGAGTTGTCGCTGGAAACACCATATATTTT. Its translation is CASSIEEGVVAGNTIYF.

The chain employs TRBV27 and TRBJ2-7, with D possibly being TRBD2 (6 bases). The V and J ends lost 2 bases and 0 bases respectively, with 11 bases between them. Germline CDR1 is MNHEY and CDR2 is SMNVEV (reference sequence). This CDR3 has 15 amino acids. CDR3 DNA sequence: TGTGCCAGCAGTTTAAGGAGGGTCCCCTCCTACGAGCAGTACTTC. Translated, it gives CASSLRRVPSYEQYF.

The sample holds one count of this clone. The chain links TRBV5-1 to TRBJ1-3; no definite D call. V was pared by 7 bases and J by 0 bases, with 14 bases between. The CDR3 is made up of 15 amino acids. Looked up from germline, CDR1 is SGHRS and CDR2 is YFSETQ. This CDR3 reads CASSSHGDSGNTIYF. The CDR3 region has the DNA TGCGCCAGCTCTAGCCACGGTGACTCTGGAAACACCATATATTTT.

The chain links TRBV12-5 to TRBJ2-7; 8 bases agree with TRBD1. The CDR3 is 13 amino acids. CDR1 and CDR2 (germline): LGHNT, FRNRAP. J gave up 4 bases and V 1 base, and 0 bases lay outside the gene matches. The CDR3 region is CASGLGTGYEQYF. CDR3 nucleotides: TGTGCTAGTGGTTTGGGGACAGGGTACGAGCAGTACTTC.

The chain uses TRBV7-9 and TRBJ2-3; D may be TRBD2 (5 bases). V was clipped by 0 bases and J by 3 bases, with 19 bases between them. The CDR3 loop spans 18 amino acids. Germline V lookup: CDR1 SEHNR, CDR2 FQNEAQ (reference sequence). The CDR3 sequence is CASSLAVTGVGRTDTQYF. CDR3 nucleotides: TGTGCCAGCAGCTTAGCCGTTACTGGGGTTGGGAGAACAGATACGCAGTATTTT.